This T cell receptor beta chain was profiled in a study of T cells in Graves' hyperthyroidism and ophthalmopathy. Whole-study results and caveats: Most clonotypes that expanded in the thyroid above 0.001 also showed up in blood.

Exclusion followed for patients with uncontrolled infection, other autoimmune disease, pregnancy or lactation. Blood sampling occurred at first hyperthyroidism diagnosis, ahead of any ophthalmopathy symptoms. Fresh peripheral blood, approximately 10 ml, was the source of the PBMCs. Regions amplified from RNA transcripts were the TCR beta CDR3 regions. During a first-round RT-PCR of the TCR CDR3, the HTBI primer set was used. TCRdb reanalysed the multiplex PCR reads using MiXCR and keeps one entry per CDR3 protein. The table includes 300,000 to 450,000 distinct CDR3 sequences, 17% detected once. About this clonotype itself: What it recognizes is unknown.

The sequencing input was blood. The receptor comes from a woman aged 30 to 39 with Graves' hyperthyroidism that later progressed to Graves' ophthalmopathy.

The CDR3 coding sequence is TGTGCCAGCAGTTCTGGGGGGCTAAAGAACACTGAAGCTTTCTTT. This gives the protein CASSSGGLKNTEAFF. The rearrangement uses TRBV28 and TRBJ1-1; D might be TRBD1 (6 bases). This CDR3 contains 15 residues. The germline gives CDR1 MDHEN, CDR2 SYDVKM. V was clipped by 4 bases and J by 1 base, with 13 bases between them.